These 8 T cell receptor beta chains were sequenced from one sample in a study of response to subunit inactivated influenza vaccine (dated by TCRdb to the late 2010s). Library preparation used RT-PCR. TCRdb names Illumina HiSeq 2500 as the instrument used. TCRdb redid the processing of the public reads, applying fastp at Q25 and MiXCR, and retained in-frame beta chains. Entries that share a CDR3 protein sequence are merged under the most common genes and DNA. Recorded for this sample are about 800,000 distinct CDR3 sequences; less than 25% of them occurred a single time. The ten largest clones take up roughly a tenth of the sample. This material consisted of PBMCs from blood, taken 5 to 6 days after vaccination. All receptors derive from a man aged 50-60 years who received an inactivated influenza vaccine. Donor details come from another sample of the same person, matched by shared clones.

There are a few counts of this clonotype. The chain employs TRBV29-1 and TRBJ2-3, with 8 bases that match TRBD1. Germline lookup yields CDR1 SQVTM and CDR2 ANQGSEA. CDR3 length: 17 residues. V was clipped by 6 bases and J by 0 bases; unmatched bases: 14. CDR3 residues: CSVGPPGQALSTDTQYF. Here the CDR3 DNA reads TGCAGCGTCGGGCCGCCGGGACAGGCGTTAAGCACAGATACGCAGTATTTT.

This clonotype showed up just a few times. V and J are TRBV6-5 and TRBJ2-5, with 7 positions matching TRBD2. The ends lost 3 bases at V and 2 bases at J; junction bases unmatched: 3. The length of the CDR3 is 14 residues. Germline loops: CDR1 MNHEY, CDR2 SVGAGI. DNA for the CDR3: TGTGCCAGCAGTTATGGGGGGGTTCAAGAGACCCAGTACTTC. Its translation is CASSYGGVQETQYF.

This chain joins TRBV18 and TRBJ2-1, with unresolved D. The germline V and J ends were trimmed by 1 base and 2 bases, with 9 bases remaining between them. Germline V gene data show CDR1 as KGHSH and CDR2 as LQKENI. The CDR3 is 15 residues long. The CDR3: CASSPQSPTYNEQFF. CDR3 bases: TGTGCCAGCTCACCACAGTCCCCCACCTACAATGAGCAGTTCTTC.

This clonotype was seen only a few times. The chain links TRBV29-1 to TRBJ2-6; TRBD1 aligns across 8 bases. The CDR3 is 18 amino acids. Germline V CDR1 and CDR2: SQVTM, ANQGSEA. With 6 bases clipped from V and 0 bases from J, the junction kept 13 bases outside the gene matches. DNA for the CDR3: TGCAGCGTATCAGAACAGGGGGTTAGACTCTCTGGGGCCAACGTCCTGACTTTC. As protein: CSVSEQGVRLSGANVLTF.

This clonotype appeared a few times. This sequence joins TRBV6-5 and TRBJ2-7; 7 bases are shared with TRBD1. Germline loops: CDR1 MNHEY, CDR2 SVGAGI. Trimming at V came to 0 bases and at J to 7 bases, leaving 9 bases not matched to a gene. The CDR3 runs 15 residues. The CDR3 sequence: CASSYSFTGATEQYF. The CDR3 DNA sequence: TGTGCCAGCAGTTACTCATTTACAGGGGCTACTGAGCAGTACTTC.

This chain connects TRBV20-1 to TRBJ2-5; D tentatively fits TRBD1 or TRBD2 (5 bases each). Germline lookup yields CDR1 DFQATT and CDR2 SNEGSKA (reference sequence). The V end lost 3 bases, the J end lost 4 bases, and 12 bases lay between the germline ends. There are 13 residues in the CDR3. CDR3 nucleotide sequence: TGCAGTGCTAGGCTGGGGGTGGGAGAGACCCAGTACTTC. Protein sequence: CSARLGVGETQYF.

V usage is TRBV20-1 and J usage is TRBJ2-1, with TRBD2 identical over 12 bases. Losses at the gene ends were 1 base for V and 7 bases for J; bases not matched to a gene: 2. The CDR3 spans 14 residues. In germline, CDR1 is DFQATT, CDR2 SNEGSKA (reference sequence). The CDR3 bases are TGCAGTGCTAGAGGACTAGCGGGAGTAAATGAGCAGTTCTTC. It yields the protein CSARGLAGVNEQFF.

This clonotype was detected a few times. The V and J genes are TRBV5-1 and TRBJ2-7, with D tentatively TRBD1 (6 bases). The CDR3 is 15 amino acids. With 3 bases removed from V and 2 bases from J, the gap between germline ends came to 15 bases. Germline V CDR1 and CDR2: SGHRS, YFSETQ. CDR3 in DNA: TGCGCCAGCAGCTCAGGGGCCTTTACTACCTACGAGCAGTACTTC. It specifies CASSSGAFTTYEQYF.